The 24 T cell receptor beta chains below all came from one sample that was sequenced in a study of cytomegalovirus exposure and HLA in healthy donors. Primers for the PCR totalled 60 Vbeta and 13 Jbeta. The method was immunoSEQ multiplex PCR; TCRdb's version includes in-frame clones alone and lacks a portion of them. The repertoire consists of approximately 170,000 clones, with roughly 75% occurring once and the leading ten covering around 4.7%. The sequenced sample consisted of PBMCs. All receptors derive from a male donor in good health and CMV-seronegative.

In its sample, this clone was seen a few times. The chain recombines TRBV5-4 with TRBJ2-2, with 9 bases fitting TRBD2. CDR3 length: 15 amino acids. Per germline, CDR1 SGHNT and CDR2 YYREEE (reference sequence). Losses at the gene ends were 4 bases for V and 8 bases for J; bases not matched to a gene: 9. Written as DNA, the CDR3 is TGTGCCAGCAGCGCCGGGACTAGCCTTACGGGGGAGCTGTTTTTT. Its protein is CASSAGTSLTGELFF.

This chain uses TRBV18 with TRBJ2-7; 9 bases line up with TRBD1. Germline V gives CDR1 KGHSH, CDR2 LQKENI. Losses at the gene ends were 6 bases for V and 2 bases for J; bases not matched to a gene: 11. This CDR3 has 16 amino acids. DNA for the CDR3: TGTGCCAGCTCGCCTTCGATGGGACAGGGCCCCTACGAGCAGTACTTC. Encoded protein: CASSPSMGQGPYEQYF.

V usage is TRBV5-1 and J usage is TRBJ2-5, with D maybe TRBD2 (6 bases). The DNA end is a closer match to TRBJ2-7, so the J assignment may be wrong. Germline lookup yields CDR1 SGHRS and CDR2 YFSETQ. This CDR3 contains 14 residues. The CDR3, as DNA: TGCGCCAGCAGCTTGGTTGGAGGGAAGGGCGAGCAGTACTTC. Translating it yields CASSLVGGKGEQYF.

This chain joins TRBV7-2 and TRBJ1-2; 7 positions match TRBD1. The V segment lost 1 base and the J segment 6 bases; nucleotides outside the gene matches: 8. Per the germline V gene, CDR1 is SGHTA and CDR2 is FQGNSA. The CDR3 totals 15 residues. For the CDR3, the DNA is TGTGCCAGCAGCTTAGGTTTCGGGACAGCGGATGGCTACACCTTC. Translating it yields CASSLGFGTADGYTF.

This clone was picked up a small number of times. This rearrangement joins TRBV29-1 to TRBJ2-1; 13 nucleotides agree with TRBD2. With V trimmed by 6 bases and J by 2 bases, 10 bases remained unmatched. Germline V CDR1 and CDR2: SQVTM, ANQGSEA. This CDR3 comprises 17 residues. CDR3 in amino acids: CSVFGLAGEATYNEQFF. CDR3 in DNA: TGCAGCGTCTTTGGACTAGCGGGAGAGGCCACCTACAATGAGCAGTTCTTC.

J is TRBJ1-5 and V is TRBV7-9; tentatively, D is TRBD1 (6 bases). V was pared by 4 bases and J by 3 bases, with 16 bases between. Germline assignment: CDR1 SEHNR and CDR2 FQNEAQ (reference sequence). The CDR3 is 16 amino acids. CDR3 loop: CASSSTGGANNQPQHF. In nucleotides, the CDR3 is TGTGCCAGCAGCTCAACGGGGGGGGCCAACAATCAGCCCCAGCATTTT.

The chain couples TRBV21-1 to TRBJ1-5; no DNA check was done on the table's D call, TRBD1. TRBV21-1 has pseudogene status. There are 15 residues in the CDR3. CDR3 in amino acids: CASSRAWKQNQPQHF. In DNA, the CDR3 is TGTGCCAGCAGCAGGGCCTGGAAGCAGAATCAGCCCCAGCATTTT.

This clone appeared once. The CDR3, as DNA: TGCAGTGCTAGGTTCAGAGATACGCAGTATTTT. Translation: CSARFRDTQYF. The V gene is TRBV20-1, the J gene TRBJ2-3; the D is unclear. In germline, CDR1 is DFQATT, CDR2 SNEGSKA (reference sequence). The length of the CDR3 is 11 residues. The germline V and J ends were trimmed by 3 bases and 5 bases, with 6 bases remaining between them.

This chain uses TRBV2 with TRBJ1-4; D might be TRBD1 (6 bases). Germline CDR1 and CDR2: SNHLY and FYNNEI. Trimming removed 6 bases from V and 1 base from J, with 12 bases in between. The CDR3 extends over 15 amino acids. CDR3 bases: TGTGCCAGCAGAGGCGGGGGGCGAACTAATGAAAAACTGTTTTTT. It encodes CASRGGGRTNEKLFF.

The V call is TRBV10-3, the J call TRBJ2-7, with TRBD2 matching 9 bases. J lost 3 bases, V lost 11 bases, and 8 bases had no gene match. There are 13 residues in the CDR3. The germline CDR1 and CDR2 sequences are ENHRY and SYGVKD. CDR3 coding DNA: TGTGCCGTTAAGCGGGAGGACCTCTACGAGCAGTACTTC. Amino acids: CAVKREDLYEQYF.

This rearrangement joins TRBV4-3 to TRBJ2-3, with D possibly TRBD1 on 6 matching bases. The germline gives CDR1 LGHNA, CDR2 YSLEER. This CDR3 has 15 amino acids. V lost 0 bases to trimming and J lost 2 bases, with 9 bases between them. CDR3 amino acids: CASSQENRATDTQYF. CDR3 DNA sequence: TGCGCCAGCAGCCAAGAGAACAGGGCCACAGATACGCAGTATTTT.

V and J are TRBV9 and TRBJ2-7; D perhaps matches TRBD1 (6 bases). V gave up 5 bases and J gave up 7 bases, with 19 bases separating them. Per germline, CDR1 SGDLS and CDR2 YYNGEE. The CDR3 runs to 14 residues. CDR3 region: CASSRYGGAQEQYF. In DNA, the CDR3 is TGTGCCAGCAGTCGGTATGGGGGCGCTCAGGAGCAGTACTTC.

This chain joins TRBV5-8 and TRBJ2-5, with D possibly TRBD1 on 6 matching bases. Germline V lookup: CDR1 SGHTS, CDR2 YDEGEE. The CDR3 spans 15 residues. Trimming cost V 3 bases and J 1 base, with 13 bases left between them. CDR3 protein: CASSSGTTSQETQYF. Here the CDR3 DNA reads TGTGCCAGCAGCTCCGGGACAACTTCCCAAGAGACCCAGTACTTC. The entire variable domain, with the rest obtained from reference TRBV5-8 and TRBJ2-5, is as follows: EAGVTQSPTHLIKTRGQQATLRCSPISGHTSVYWYQQALGLGLQFLLWYDEGEERNRGNFPPRFSGRQFPNYSSELNVNALELEDSALYLCASSSGTTSQETQYFGPGTRLLVL.

The chain combines TRBV6-5 with TRBJ1-1; 9 nucleotides agree with TRBD1. V dropped 6 bases and J dropped 0; count of bases not matched to a gene: 2. CDR1 is MNHEY and CDR2 is SVGAGI in the germline V gene. This CDR3 comprises 14 residues. The CDR3 loop is CASSGTGMNTEAFF. CDR3 DNA: TGTGCCAGCAGCGGGACAGGGATGAACACTGAAGCTTTCTTT.

The J gene is TRBJ2-7, the V gene TRBV18; D is perhaps TRBD2 (6 bases). This CDR3 has 13 amino acids. Trimming removed 6 bases at V and 4 bases at J, with 13 bases between. CDR1 and CDR2 from the germline V gene are KGHSH and LQKENI. CDR3 protein: CASSWRRDYEQYF. The CDR3 DNA is TGTGCCAGCTCCTGGCGGCGGGATTACGAGCAGTACTTC. Full variable domain (missing parts from reference TRBV18 and TRBJ2-7): NAGVMQNPRHLVRRRGQEARLRCSPMKGHSHVYWYRQLPEEGLKFMVYLQKENIIDESGMPKERFSAEFPKEGPSILRIQQVVRGDSAAYFCASSWRRDYEQYFGPGTRLTVT.

The chain combines TRBV30 with TRBJ2-3, with 9 bases aligning to TRBD2. The CDR3 has 17 amino acids. CDR1 and CDR2 from the germline V gene are GTSNPN and SVGIG (reference sequence). Losses at the gene ends were 2 bases for V and 5 bases for J; bases not matched to a gene: 14. This CDR3 reads CAWSPGYSGRGRDTQYF. Written as DNA, the CDR3 is TGTGCCTGGAGTCCGGGCTATAGCGGGAGAGGTAGAGATACGCAGTATTTT.

The chain is built from TRBV5-6 and TRBJ2-5; 11 bases agree with TRBD2. From germline, CDR1 is SGHDT and CDR2 YYEEEE. The CDR3 has 15 residues. V was pared by 6 bases and J by 7 bases, with 11 bases of the junction left unmatched. The CDR3 reads CASKSALAGGLTQYF. The CDR3 DNA reads TGTGCCAGCAAATCGGCCCTAGCGGGGGGTTTGACCCAGTACTTC.

The rearrangement joins TRBV9 to TRBJ2-1, with 7 bases lining up with TRBD2. Germline trimming cut 0 bases from V and 0 bases from J; bases unmatched to any gene: 6. The CDR3 consists of 17 residues. In germline, CDR1 is SGDLS, CDR2 YYNGEE. This CDR3 is CASSVEAGVSSYNEQFF. The DNA for the CDR3 is TGTGCCAGCAGCGTAGAGGCGGGGGTGAGCTCCTACAATGAGCAGTTCTTC.

The V and J genes are TRBV5-1 and TRBJ1-1; no firm D call. V lost 4 bases, J lost 0 bases, and 16 bases lay in between. The CDR3 is 16 residues long. The germline V gene has CDR1 SGHRS and CDR2 YFSETQ. The CDR3 region is CASSVDPPGMNTEAFF. CDR3 coding DNA: TGCGCCAGCAGCGTCGATCCACCGGGAATGAACACTGAAGCTTTCTTT. Complete variable domain (other parts from reference TRBV5-1 and TRBJ1-1): KAGVTQTPRYLIKTRGQQVTLSCSPISGHRSVSWYQQTPGQGLQFLFEYFSETQRNKGNFPGRFSGRQFSNSRSEMNVSTLELGDSALYLCASSVDPPGMNTEAFFGQGTRLTVV.

This clone has only a few counts. V is TRBV6-5 and J is TRBJ1-1; the match to TRBD1 covers 9 bases. CDR3 length: 14 amino acids. The germline gives CDR1 MNHEY, CDR2 SVGAGI. Trimming cost V 6 bases and J 2 bases; bases outside gene matches: 4. The CDR3 DNA is TGTGCCAGCAGGTCACAGGGGGCCAACACTGAAGCTTTCTTT. As protein: CASRSQGANTEAFF.

This rearrangement joins TRBV18 to TRBJ1-3; 8 bases align to TRBD1. V lost 1 base and J lost 1; bases outside the gene matches: 3. The CDR3 is made up of 16 amino acids. Germline values: CDR1 KGHSH, CDR2 LQKENI. The CDR3 DNA sequence: TGTGCCAGCTCACCACTGCAGGGGGCTTCTGGAAACACCATATATTTT. Its protein is CASSPLQGASGNTIYF.

A word on this clone: This sample includes further DNA sequences coding for the same CDR3. V and J are TRBV2 and TRBJ1-2, with 9 bases identical to TRBD1. The CDR3 consists of 14 residues. Germline CDR1 SNHLY, CDR2 FYNNEI. V was clipped by 6 bases and J by 4 bases; unmatched bases: 6. DNA for the CDR3: TGTGCCAGCAGCCCAACAGGGGGCTCCTATGGCTACACCTTC. Translation: CASSPTGGSYGYTF.

Points on this clone: A junction end diverges from the germline sequence, so it may reflect a read error. This chain connects TRBV6-5 to TRBJ1-1; TRBD1 matches at 11 bases. Germline V gives CDR1 MNHEY, CDR2 SVGAGI. The CDR3 is 15 amino acids. CDR3 residues: CASSNSGTGGTEAFF. CDR3 nucleotides: TGTGCCAGCAGTAACTCCGGGACAGGGGGGACTGAAGCTTTCTTT.

This clone is medium-sized (0.01 to 0.1%) by share. V usage is TRBV7-6 and J usage is TRBJ1-2; TRBD1 is a possible D gene (6 bases). Between the trimmed V and J ends, which lost 5 bases and 8 bases, there was a span of 15 bases. CDR3 size: 13 residues. The V gene's germline CDR1 is SGHVS and CDR2 FNYEAQ. CDR3 sequence reads: CASSPSGAQGYTF. For the CDR3, the DNA is TGTGCCAGCAGCCCCTCAGGGGCTCAAGGCTACACCTTC. Looking up the rest from reference TRBV7-6 and TRBJ1-2 gives the full variable domain: GAGVSQSPRYKVTKRGQDVALRCDPISGHVSLYWYRQALGQGPEFLTYFNYEAQQDKSGLPNDRFSAERPEGSISTLTIQRTEQRDSAMYRCASSPSGAQGYTFGSGTRLTVV.